A single sample gave rise to the 15 T cell receptor beta chains below, sequenced in a study of cytomegalovirus exposure and HLA in healthy donors. PCR used 60 Vbeta primers and 13 Jbeta primers. Using immunoSEQ multiplex PCR, the repertoire was profiled, and TCRdb retains in-frame clones only, with some absent. The data show some 170,000 clones, with 60% to 80% seen just once and just under 6.5% held by the top ten. What was sequenced was PBMCs. The source is a man aged 40-55 years in good health and CMV-seropositive.

This clone has only a few counts. The chain links TRBV28 to TRBJ2-7; 7 bases line up with TRBD1. V shed 8 bases, J shed 4 bases, and the junction held 14 bases outside the gene matches. Germline V CDR1 and CDR2: MDHEN, SYDVKM. The CDR3 extends over 15 amino acids. This CDR3 is CASGNVRDSPYEQYF. The CDR3 DNA is TGTGCCAGCGGCAACGTCCGGGACAGTCCTTACGAGCAGTACTTC.

The table lists this clone with a few counts. This rearrangement joins TRBV4-1 to TRBJ2-1; D possibly corresponds to TRBD1 (5 bases). This CDR3 has 17 amino acids. Germline V gene lookup returns CDR1 MGHRA and CDR2 YSYEKL. V lost 4 bases and J lost 4, with 20 bases in between. The CDR3: CASSRQRLGQGYNEQFF. The CDR3 coding sequence is TGCGCCAGCAGCCGACAGAGGCTGGGCCAAGGGTACAATGAGCAGTTCTTC.

The gene calls are TRBV6-5 and TRBJ2-2; D is possibly TRBD2 (5 bases). With 2 bases removed from V and 4 bases from J, the gap between germline ends came to 11 bases. CDR1 MNHEY and CDR2 SVGAGI come from the germline V gene. This CDR3 is 15 amino acids long. The CDR3 DNA sequence: TGTGCCAGCAGTTACGGTCCAGCGGCCACCGGGGAGCTGTTTTTT. It codes for CASSYGPAATGELFF.

CDR3 sequence: CASGASGPSETQYF. The CDR3, as DNA: TGTGCCAGCGGGGCTAGCGGGCCGTCGGAGACCCAGTACTTC. This rearrangement joins TRBV6-5 to TRBJ2-5, with 8 bases matching TRBD2. Trimming took 8 bases from V and 5 from J; bases not matched to a gene: 10. Germline values: CDR1 MNHEY, CDR2 SVGAGI. CDR3 length equals 14 residues.

The gene calls are TRBV29-1 and TRBJ2-2; unclear D gene. In germline, CDR1 is SQVTM, CDR2 ANQGSEA. Between the trimmed V and J ends, which lost 7 bases and 5 bases, there was a span of 11 bases. This CDR3 is 12 amino acids long. The CDR3 bases are TGCAGCGCGCTCGGTCGGACCGGGGAGCTGTTTTTT. It translates to CSALGRTGELFF.

The J gene is TRBJ2-5, the V gene TRBV5-1; 9 bases are a match to TRBD2. Germline lookup yields CDR1 SGHRS and CDR2 YFSETQ. After removal of 2 bases from V and 8 bases from J, the junction contained 7 bases not matched to a gene. The CDR3 loop spans 14 amino acids. CDR3 bases: TGCGCCAGCAGCTTCGAGACTAGCGGTTTAACCCAGTACTTC. It codes for CASSFETSGLTQYF. Looking up the rest from reference TRBV5-1 and TRBJ2-5 gives the full variable domain: KAGVTQTPRYLIKTRGQQVTLSCSPISGHRSVSWYQQTPGQGLQFLFEYFSETQRNKGNFPGRFSGRQFSNSRSEMNVSTLELGDSALYLCASSFETSGLTQYFGPGTRLLVL.

The chain is built from TRBV11-2 and TRBJ1-4; the D gene is possibly TRBD1 (6 bases). The CDR3 spans 15 residues. The V end lost 5 bases, the J end lost 0 bases, and 10 bases lay between the germline ends. Germline values: CDR1 SGHAT, CDR2 FQNNGV. CDR3 residues: CASSPDSATNEKLFF. The CDR3 DNA is TGTGCCAGCAGCCCGGACAGTGCAACTAATGAAAAACTGTTTTTT. Drawing the rest from reference TRBV11-2 and TRBJ1-4, the complete variable domain is EAGVAQSPRYKIIEKRQSVAFWCNPISGHATLYWYQQILGQGPKLLIQFQNNGVVDDSQLPKDRFSAERLKGVDSTLKIQPAKLEDSAVYLCASSPDSATNEKLFFGSGTQLSVL.

The chain combines TRBV6-6 with TRBJ2-1, with 12 bases identical to TRBD2. Germline CDR1 reads MNHNY; CDR2 reads SVGAGI (reference sequence). The J segment lost 4 bases and the V segment lost 6 bases, leaving 7 bases of the junction unmatched. The CDR3 has 16 amino acids. Written as DNA, the CDR3 is TGTGCCAGCAGCCCACTAGCGGGAGGTGGTTACAATGAGCAGTTCTTC. This gives the protein CASSPLAGGGYNEQFF.

Only a few counts were recorded for this clone. This sequence joins TRBV5-1 and TRBJ2-3; no reliable D call. Germline loops: CDR1 SGHRS, CDR2 YFSETQ. Trimming took off 1 base at V and 1 base at J, with 7 bases between the two ends. This CDR3 contains 14 residues. CDR3: CASSLFTGTDTQYF. CDR3 sequence (DNA): TGCGCCAGCAGCTTGTTTACAGGCACAGATACGCAGTATTTT.

CDR3 protein: CASSPSGSTDTQYF. The CDR3 nucleotides are TGTGCCAGCTCCCCGTCGGGGAGCACAGATACGCAGTATTTT. This rearrangement joins TRBV18 to TRBJ2-3; D may be TRBD2 (5 bases). This CDR3 has 14 amino acids. Germline CDR1 reads KGHSH; CDR2 reads LQKENI. With 6 bases removed from V and 0 bases from J, the gap between germline ends came to 10 bases.

This clone occurred a few times. The chain has TRBV15 and TRBJ2-1; D not certain. The germline V and J ends were trimmed by 4 bases and 6 bases, with 4 bases remaining between them. CDR3 length: 11 amino acids. Germline CDR1 is LNHNV and CDR2 is YYDKDF (reference sequence). CDR3 in amino acids: CATSTSNEQFF. The CDR3 DNA follows: TGTGCCACCAGCACCAGCAATGAGCAGTTCTTC.

This clone has just a few counts. The chain joins TRBV11-2 to TRBJ2-3; no reliable D call. Looked up from germline, CDR1 is SGHAT and CDR2 is FQNNGV. The ends were cut back, 7 bases at V and 1 base at J, with 6 bases in the middle. This CDR3 has 12 amino acids. CDR3 loop: CASTQGTDTQYF. CDR3 in DNA: TGTGCCAGCACGCAGGGCACAGATACGCAGTATTTT.

The CDR3 nucleotides read TGTGCCAGCAGACTGAGGCAGAACACCGGGGAGCTGTTTTTT. Its protein is CASRLRQNTGELFF. This rearrangement joins TRBV5-8 to TRBJ2-2; no firm D call. This CDR3 spans 14 amino acids. With 5 bases removed from V and 1 base from J, the gap between germline ends came to 9 bases. Germline loops: CDR1 SGHTS, CDR2 YDEGEE.

In this sample, this clone turned up once. The genes are TRBV14 and TRBJ2-7; TRBD2 matches at 8 bases. Germline values: CDR1 SGHDN, CDR2 FVKESK. Unmatched junction bases numbered 5, after V lost 8 bases and J lost 2 bases. The CDR3 sequence is 13 residues long. This CDR3 is CASGLASTYEQYF. CDR3 nucleotide sequence: TGTGCCAGCGGACTAGCCTCAACCTACGAGCAGTACTTC.

This clone was recorded only once. Its ends do not fully match the called genes, so a read error is possible. The chain employs TRBV11-3 and TRBJ2-7; TRBD1 aligns across 8 bases. CDR3 length equals 11 residues. Germline V gene data show CDR1 as SGHNT and CDR2 as YENEEA. CDR3 DNA: TGTGCCACTCAGGGGGCAGGGCTTCCCCTCTTC. It specifies CATQGAGLPLF. The whole variable domain, remainder taken from reference TRBV11-3 and TRBJ2-7, is EAGVVQSPRYKIIEKKQPVAFWCNPISGHNTLYWYLQNLGQGPELLIRYENEEAVDDSQLPKDRFSAERLKGVDSTLKIQPAELGDSAVYLCATQGAGLPLFGPGTRLTVT.